The 14 T cell receptor beta chains given below trace back to one sample, sequenced in a study of blood T cell repertoires in COVID-19. Clones were read by immunoSEQ multiplex PCR, and TCRdb kept only the in-frame ones, dropping some. Here the sample spans some 370,000 clones, around 87% being singletons. What was sequenced was peripheral blood. The origin of the receptors is a man aged 18 to 29 with active or convalescent COVID-19.

V and J are TRBV29-1 and TRBJ2-3; 12 bases are shared with TRBD2. V trimming: 7 bases; J trimming: 0 bases; junction bases outside the gene matches: 2. Germline assignment: CDR1 SQVTM and CDR2 ANQGSEA. The CDR3 spans 14 residues. In nucleotides, the CDR3 is TGCAGCGGACTAGCGGGAGATAGCACAGATACGCAGTATTTT. Amino acid sequence: CSGLAGDSTDTQYF.

Here the CDR3 reads CASSSPMGGAYNSPLHF. The CDR3 DNA reads TGTGCCAGCAGTTCCCCAATGGGGGGAGCCTATAATTCACCCCTCCACTTT. The chain is built from TRBV28 and TRBJ1-6, with D tentatively TRBD1 (5 bases). Per the germline V gene, CDR1 is MDHEN and CDR2 is SYDVKM. The V gene lost 4 bases and the J gene lost 2 bases, with 15 bases spanning the gap. CDR3 size: 17 residues.

The genes are TRBV2 and TRBJ2-1; 8 bases map to TRBD1. The CDR3 is 16 residues long. V lost 5 bases and J lost 8; bases outside the gene matches: 14. CDR1 is SNHLY, CDR2 FYNNEI, per germline. CDR3 loop: CASSRSGGQGFYEQFF. The CDR3, as DNA: TGTGCCAGCAGTAGATCCGGCGGACAGGGTTTCTATGAGCAGTTCTTC.

This chain links TRBV19 with TRBJ2-3, with 9 nucleotides matching TRBD1. Germline V lookup: CDR1 LNHDA, CDR2 SQIVND (reference sequence). V was pared by 4 bases and J by 4 bases, with 0 bases of the junction left unmatched. This CDR3 comprises 13 residues. The CDR3 sequence is CASSRDRADTQYF. In DNA form, the CDR3 reads TGTGCCAGTAGTAGGGACAGGGCAGATACGCAGTATTTT.

V and J are TRBV2 and TRBJ2-7; 7 bases align to TRBD1. CDR1 is SNHLY, CDR2 FYNNEI, per germline. This CDR3 has 12 residues. V trimming: 8 bases; J trimming: 3 bases; junction bases outside the gene matches: 4. The CDR3 loop reads CASGTVNYEQYF. DNA for the CDR3: TGTGCCAGCGGGACAGTAAACTACGAGCAGTACTTC. The variable domain in full, with the rest retrieved from reference TRBV2 and TRBJ2-7, is EPEVTQTPSHQVTQMGQEVILRCVPISNHLYFYWYRQILGQKVEFLVSFYNNEISEKSEIFDDQFSVERPDGSNFTLKIRSTKLEDSAMYFCASGTVNYEQYFGPGTRLTVT.

This chain uses TRBV28 with TRBJ2-3, with TRBD2 matching over 9 bases. The CDR3 is 16 amino acids. J lost 6 bases, V lost 4 bases, and 11 bases had no gene match. Germline CDR1 and CDR2: MDHEN and SYDVKM. CDR3 region: CASSYSSGIGRDTQYF. CDR3 in DNA: TGTGCCAGCAGTTATTCTAGCGGGATTGGTAGGGATACGCAGTATTTT.

This clone appeared once. The genes are TRBV14 and TRBJ2-1, with D tentatively TRBD1 (5 bases). The ends were cut back, 2 bases at V and 7 bases at J, with 12 bases in the middle. CDR3 length: 14 amino acids. CDR1 and CDR2 (germline): SGHDN, FVKESK. The CDR3 reads CASSQLQGRNEQFF. The CDR3 DNA sequence: TGTGCCAGCAGCCAACTCCAGGGTAGGAATGAGCAGTTCTTC.

This chain joins TRBV5-1 and TRBJ2-7; 13 bases align to TRBD2. The CDR3 spans 17 residues. The junction had 10 bases not matched to a gene; V was cut back by 1 base and J by 6 bases. Germline V gene data show CDR1 as SGHRS and CDR2 as YFSETQ. Here the CDR3 reads CASSLTSGRAWPGEQYF. The CDR3 coding sequence is TGCGCCAGCAGCTTGACTAGCGGGAGGGCCTGGCCAGGCGAGCAGTACTTC.

The rearrangement uses TRBV3-1 (or the pseudogene TRBV3-2) and TRBJ1-2, with a weak D call TRBD1 (5 bases). The CDR3 runs to 15 residues. With 4 bases removed from V and 3 bases from J, the gap between germline ends came to 15 bases. The germline CDR1 and CDR2 sequences are LGHDT and YNNKEL (reference sequence). The CDR3 here is CASSRVGPGHYGYTF. CDR3 DNA: TGTGCCAGCAGCCGGGTCGGGCCAGGGCACTATGGCTACACCTTC.

The rearrangement links TRBV5-4 to TRBJ2-3; TRBD2 might be the D (5 bases). The germline V gene encodes CDR1 SGHNT and CDR2 YYREEE (reference sequence). Trimming cost V 3 bases and J 0 bases, with 11 bases left between them. The CDR3 length is 15 residues. The CDR3 DNA is TGTGCCAGCAGCTGGGGAGCCAGGAGCACAGATACGCAGTATTTT. Amino acid sequence: CASSWGARSTDTQYF.

The V and J genes are TRBV19 and TRBJ2-3, with 7 bases fitting TRBD2. The germline V gene encodes CDR1 LNHDA and CDR2 SQIVND (reference sequence). The CDR3 is made up of 12 amino acids. Germline trimming cut 7 bases from V and 12 bases from J; bases unmatched to any gene: 10. CDR3 sequence (DNA): TGTGCCAGTAAGCAGGTCGGCGGGGGTCAGTATTTT. Residues: CASKQVGGGQYF.

Only one count was recorded for this clone. V usage is TRBV12-2 and J usage is TRBJ2-7; the table's D gene call, TRBD2, was not cross checked with the DNA. TRBV12-2 represents a pseudogene. CDR3 length equals 14 residues. The CDR3 spells CASRLSESSYEQYF. The CDR3 DNA is TGTGCAAGTCGCCTTAGCGAGAGCTCCTACGAGCAGTACTTC.

This clone was detected only a few times. The chain couples TRBV6-1 to TRBJ2-3; 9 bases map to TRBD1. The germline V gene has CDR1 MNHNS and CDR2 SASEGT. CDR3 length: 16 amino acids. Unmatched junction bases numbered 9, after V lost 2 bases and J lost 6 bases. The CDR3, as DNA: TGTGCCAGCAGTGAACAGGAGACAGGGGGTTGGGATACGCAGTATTTT. This encodes CASSEQETGGWDTQYF.

The chain uses TRBV5-6 and TRBJ2-7, with 8 nucleotides matching TRBD1. J was trimmed by 4 bases and V by 2 bases; bases with no gene match: 2. The CDR3 runs 13 residues. The germline gives CDR1 SGHDT, CDR2 YYEEEE. The CDR3 sequence is CASSFRGLYEQYF. The CDR3 region has the DNA TGTGCCAGCAGCTTCAGGGGGCTTTACGAGCAGTACTTC.